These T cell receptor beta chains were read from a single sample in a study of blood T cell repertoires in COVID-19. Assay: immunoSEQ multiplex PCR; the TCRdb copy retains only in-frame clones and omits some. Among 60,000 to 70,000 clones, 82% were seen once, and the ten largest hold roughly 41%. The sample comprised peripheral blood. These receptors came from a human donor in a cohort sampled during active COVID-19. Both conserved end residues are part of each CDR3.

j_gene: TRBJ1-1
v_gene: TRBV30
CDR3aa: CAWSHAGTGNTEAFF

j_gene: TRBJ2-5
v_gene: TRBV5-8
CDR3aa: CASSYRSGGGETQYF

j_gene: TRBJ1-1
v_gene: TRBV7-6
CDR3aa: CASSSRQGSEAFF

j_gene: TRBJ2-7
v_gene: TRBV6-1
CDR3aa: CASSELSSSYEQYF

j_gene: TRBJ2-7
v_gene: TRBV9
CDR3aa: CASSVGGTPHYEQYF

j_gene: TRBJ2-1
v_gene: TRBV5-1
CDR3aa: CASSSGFGGSYNEQFF

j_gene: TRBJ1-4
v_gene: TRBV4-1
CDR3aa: CASSKSRQGGSEKLFF

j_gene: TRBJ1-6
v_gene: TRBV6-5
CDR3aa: CASSTRQGNNSPLHF

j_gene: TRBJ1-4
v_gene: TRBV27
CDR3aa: CASRAGWSDNEKLFF

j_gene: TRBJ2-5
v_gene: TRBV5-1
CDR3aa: CASSLGVFRQGQETQYF

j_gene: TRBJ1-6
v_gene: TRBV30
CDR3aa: CAWTKDRGDSPLHF

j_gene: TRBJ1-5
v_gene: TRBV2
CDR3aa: CASSRLNSNQPQHF

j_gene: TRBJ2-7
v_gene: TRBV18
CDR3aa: CASKDGDYEQYF

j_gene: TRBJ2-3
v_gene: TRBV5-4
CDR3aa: CASSLGTVSTDTQYF

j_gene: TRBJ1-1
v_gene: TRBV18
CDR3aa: CASSWDTMNTEAFF

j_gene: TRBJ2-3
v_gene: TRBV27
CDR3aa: CASRRQGTVSTDTQYF

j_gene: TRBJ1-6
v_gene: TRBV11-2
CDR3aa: CASSSTTDSNSPLHF

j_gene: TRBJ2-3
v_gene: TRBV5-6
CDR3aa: CASSNRQADTQYF

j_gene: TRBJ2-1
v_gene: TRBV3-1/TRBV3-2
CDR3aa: CASSQVPGGLAGSINEQFF

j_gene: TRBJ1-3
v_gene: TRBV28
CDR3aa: CASSPTGPKGNTIYF

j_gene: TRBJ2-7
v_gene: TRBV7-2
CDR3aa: CASSQGQGPYEQYF

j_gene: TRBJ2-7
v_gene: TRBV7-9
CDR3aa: CASSSHSYEQYF

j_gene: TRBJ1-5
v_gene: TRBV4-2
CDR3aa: CASSQSVSQYNQPQHF

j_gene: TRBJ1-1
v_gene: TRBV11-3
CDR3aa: CASSPPWTGTSEAFF

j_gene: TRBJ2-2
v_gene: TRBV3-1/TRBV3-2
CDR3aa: CASSQDPLANGELFF

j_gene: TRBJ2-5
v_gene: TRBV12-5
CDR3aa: CASVGTSGNLFRETQYF